The 10 T cell receptor beta chains given below trace back to one sample, sequenced in a study of T cells in localized non-small cell lung cancer. Sequenced by immunoSEQ multiplex PCR; TCRdb stores in-frame clones only, minus some. This sample has 70,000 to 90,000 clones, with 70% to 90% found just once. The sample was peripheral blood, taken before any cancer treatment. These receptors were taken from a female donor over 55 with stage I lung adenocarcinoma.

V is TRBV6-1 and J is TRBJ1-2; weak D call: TRBD1 (5 bases). V dropped 5 bases and J dropped 3 bases, with 13 bases sitting between them. CDR1 is MNHNS and CDR2 is SASEGT in the germline V gene. This CDR3 has 14 residues. CDR3 sequence reads: CASSRAGTDYGYTF. The CDR3 DNA reads as TGTGCCAGCAGTCGCGCCGGGACGGACTATGGCTACACCTTC.

This clone was counted only a few times. The genes are TRBV27 and TRBJ2-7; TRBD2 might be the D (7 bases). Deletions cut 5 bases from V and 3 bases from J, with 14 bases between. Germline CDR1 MNHEY, CDR2 SMNVEV (reference sequence). The CDR3 runs 14 residues. In DNA, the CDR3 is TGTGCCAGCAGTCCCCCGGGGGGCTACTACGAGCAGTACTTC. Its protein is CASSPPGGYYEQYF.

The V call is TRBV27, the J call TRBJ2-1; D call uncertain. CDR1 MNHEY and CDR2 SMNVEV come from the germline V gene (reference sequence). CDR3 length: 13 amino acids. V was trimmed by 3 bases and J by 2 bases, leaving 5 bases between them. CDR3 loop: CASSFGPYNEQFF. CDR3 in DNA: TGTGCCAGCAGTTTCGGCCCCTACAATGAGCAGTTCTTC.

The chain links TRBV5-5 to TRBJ1-1; D unresolved. Per germline, CDR1 SGHKS and CDR2 YYEKEE (reference sequence). The CDR3 consists of 15 residues. V lost 0 bases and J lost 3, with 12 bases in between. This chain's CDR3 is CASSLAPPPDTEAFF. The CDR3 region has the DNA TGTGCCAGCAGCTTGGCACCCCCGCCCGACACTGAAGCTTTCTTT.

V usage is TRBV27 and J usage is TRBJ2-2; D assignment may be TRBD1 or TRBD2 (5 bases each). Germline CDR1 and CDR2: MNHEY and SMNVEV (reference sequence). The CDR3 has 13 amino acids. V gave up 3 bases and J gave up 9 bases, with 11 bases separating them. This CDR3 is CASSFRGDRELFF. DNA for the CDR3: TGTGCCAGCAGTTTTCGAGGGGACCGGGAGCTGTTTTTT.

V gene TRBV7-3 combines with J gene TRBJ2-7; TRBD1 aligns across 7 bases. After removal of 1 base from V and 2 bases from J, the junction contained 5 bases not matched to a gene. This CDR3 is built from 15 residues. CDR1 is SGHTA and CDR2 is FQGTGA in the germline V gene. In DNA, the CDR3 is TGTGCCAGCAGCTTAATGCCGGGACAGCCCTACGAGCAGTACTTC. It codes for CASSLMPGQPYEQYF.

Notes on this clone: The sample contains more than one DNA sequence encoding this CDR3. The chain joins TRBV7-8 to TRBJ2-7; possible D gene TRBD2, 6 bases. Germline CDR1 is SGHVS and CDR2 is FQNEAQ. V lost 0 bases, J lost 6 bases, and 6 bases lay in between. This CDR3 is 12 amino acids long. The CDR3 here is CASSLARGEQYF. The CDR3 DNA is TGTGCCAGCAGCTTAGCGCGGGGCGAGCAGTACTTC.

The chain combines TRBV7-9 with TRBJ2-3; possible D gene TRBD2, 6 bases. The germline CDR1 and CDR2 sequences are SEHNR and FQNEAQ (reference sequence). V shed 5 bases and J shed 4 bases, with 22 bases lying between them. The CDR3 has 17 residues. CDR3 sequence: CASSQLTGLQAADTQYF. The CDR3 bases are TGTGCCAGCAGCCAACTAACCGGACTACAAGCAGCAGATACGCAGTATTTT.

The rearrangement links TRBV9 to TRBJ1-4; tentatively, D is TRBD1 (6 bases). CDR1 is SGDLS, CDR2 YYNGEE, per germline. The V gene lost 3 bases and the J gene lost 6 bases, with 18 bases spanning the gap. CDR3 length equals 16 residues. CDR3 loop: CASSARDTLRDEKLFF. In nucleotides, the CDR3 is TGTGCCAGCAGCGCGCGGGACACCCTAAGGGATGAAAAACTGTTTTTT.

The V and J genes are TRBV28 and TRBJ1-2, with 7 nucleotides matching TRBD1. The CDR3 is 13 amino acids. Germline trimming cut 7 bases from V and 13 bases from J; bases unmatched to any gene: 15. Germline CDR1 and CDR2: MDHEN and SYDVKM. The CDR3 sequence: CASTETGEGAGTF. CDR3 DNA sequence: TGTGCCAGCACCGAAACCGGGGAGGGGGCGGGCACCTTC.